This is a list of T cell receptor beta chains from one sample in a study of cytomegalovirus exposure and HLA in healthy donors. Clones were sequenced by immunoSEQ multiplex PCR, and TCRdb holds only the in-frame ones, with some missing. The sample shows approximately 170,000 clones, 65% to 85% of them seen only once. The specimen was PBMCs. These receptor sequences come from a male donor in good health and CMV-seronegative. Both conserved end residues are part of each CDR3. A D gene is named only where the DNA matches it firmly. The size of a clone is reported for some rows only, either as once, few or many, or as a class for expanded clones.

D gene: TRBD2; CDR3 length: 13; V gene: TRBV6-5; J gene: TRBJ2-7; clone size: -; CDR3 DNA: TGTGCCAGCACTGCCGGGACTAGCTACGAGCAGTACTTC; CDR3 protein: CASTAGTSYEQYF
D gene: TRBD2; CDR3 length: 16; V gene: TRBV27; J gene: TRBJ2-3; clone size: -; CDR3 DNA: TGTGCCAGCAGTTCCGATAGCGGGGGGCGGGGAGATACGCAGTATTTT; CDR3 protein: CASSSDSGGRGDTQYF
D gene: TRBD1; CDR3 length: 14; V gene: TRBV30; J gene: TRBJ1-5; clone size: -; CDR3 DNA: TGTGCCTGGAGTAAACAGGGGGGTAATCAGCCCCAGCATTTT; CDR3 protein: CAWSKQGGNQPQHF
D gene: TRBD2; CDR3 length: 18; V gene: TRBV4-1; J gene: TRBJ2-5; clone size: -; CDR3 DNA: TGCGCCAGCAGCCCCCAGGTTCTACTCCGGGAGGGCCAAGAGACCCAGTACTTC; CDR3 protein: CASSPQVLLREGQETQYF
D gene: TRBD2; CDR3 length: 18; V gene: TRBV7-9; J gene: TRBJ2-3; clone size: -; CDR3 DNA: TGTGCCAGCAGCTCCAGGACTAGCGGGGGGGCCCGCACAGATACGCAGTATTTT; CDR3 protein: CASSSRTSGGARTDTQYF
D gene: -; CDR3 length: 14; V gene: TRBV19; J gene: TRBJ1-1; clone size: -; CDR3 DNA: TGTGCCAGTAGTATAGATGGCAGGGACACTGAAGCTTTCTTT; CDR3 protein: CASSIDGRDTEAFF
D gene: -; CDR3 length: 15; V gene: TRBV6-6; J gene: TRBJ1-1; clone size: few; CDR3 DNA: TGTGCCAGCAGTTACCTGAGGGCCTCGAACACTGAAGCTTTCTTT; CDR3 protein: CASSYLRASNTEAFF
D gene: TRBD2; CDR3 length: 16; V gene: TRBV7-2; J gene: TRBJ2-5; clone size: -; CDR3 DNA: TGTGCCAGCAGCTTAGGTCTAAGCGGGGGGGTGAAGACCCAGTACTTC; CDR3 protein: CASSLGLSGGVKTQYF
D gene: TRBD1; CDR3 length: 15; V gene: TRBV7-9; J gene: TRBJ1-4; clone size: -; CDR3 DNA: TGTGCCAGCAGCTTAGAGGGACAGGGTTGGGAAAAACTGTTTTTT; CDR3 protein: CASSLEGQGWEKLFF
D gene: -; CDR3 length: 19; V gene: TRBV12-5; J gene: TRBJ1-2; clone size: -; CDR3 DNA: TGTGCTAGTGGTTGGGCGAGAGTGAGCGGGGACCGTACTAACTATGGCTACACCTTC; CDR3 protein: CASGWARVSGDRTNYGYTF
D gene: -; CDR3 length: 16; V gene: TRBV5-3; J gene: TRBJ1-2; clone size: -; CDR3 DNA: TGTGCCAGAAGCTGGCCTACAGGGTTCTCTAACTATGGCTACACCTTC; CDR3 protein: CARSWPTGFSNYGYTF
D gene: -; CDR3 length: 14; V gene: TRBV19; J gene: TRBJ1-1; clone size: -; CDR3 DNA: TGTGCCAGTAGTTTTCGAGGGGAGGACACTGAAGCTTTCTTT; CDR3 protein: CASSFRGEDTEAFF
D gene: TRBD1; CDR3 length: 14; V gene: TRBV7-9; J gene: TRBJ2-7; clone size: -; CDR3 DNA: TGTGCCAGCAGCTCCAACAGGGGGTACTACGAGCAGTACTTC; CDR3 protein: CASSSNRGYYEQYF
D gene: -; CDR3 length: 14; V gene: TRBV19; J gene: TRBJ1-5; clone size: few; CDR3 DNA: TGTGCCAGTAGTATAAGGACAGCAAATCAGCCCCAGCATTTT; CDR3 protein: CASSIRTANQPQHF
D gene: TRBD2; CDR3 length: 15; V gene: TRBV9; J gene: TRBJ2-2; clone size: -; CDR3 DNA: TGTGCCAGCAGCGACAGCGGGGGGGCCACCGGGGAGCTGTTTTTT; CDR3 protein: CASSDSGGATGELFF
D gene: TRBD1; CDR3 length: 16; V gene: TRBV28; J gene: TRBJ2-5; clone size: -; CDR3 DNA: TGTGCCAGCAGTTTATGGACAGGGAGATCCAGAGAGACCCAGTACTTC; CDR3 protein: CASSLWTGRSRETQYF